What follows are 18 T cell receptor beta chains derived from one specimen sequenced in a study of T cell responses to AZD1222 COVID-19 vaccine. Some clones are missing from TCRdb's copy, which holds only in-frame ones; the method was immunoSEQ multiplex PCR. Of tens of thousands of clones in the sample, about 88% were seen once. The specimen comprised peripheral blood, sampled on day 0 of AZD1222 vaccination. These receptors all stem from an adult in good health.

V is TRBV7-9 and J is TRBJ2-7; D gene ambiguous. Trimming removed 5 bases from V and 0 bases from J, with 17 bases in between. This CDR3 comprises 16 residues. Germline V gene sequence: CDR1 SEHNR, CDR2 FQNEAQ (reference sequence). Here the CDR3 reads CASSPMDFLLSYEQYF. The CDR3 DNA follows: TGTGCCAGCAGCCCCATGGATTTTCTCCTCTCCTACGAGCAGTACTTC.

The chain joins TRBV19 to TRBJ1-2; tentative D call: TRBD1 (5 bases). The V end lost 4 bases, the J end lost 2 bases, and 8 bases lay between the germline ends. This CDR3 has 13 amino acids. CDR1 and CDR2 (germline): LNHDA, SQIVND (reference sequence). The CDR3 loop is CASSKGQNYGYTF. The CDR3 DNA is TGTGCCAGTAGTAAGGGGCAGAACTATGGCTACACCTTC.

This clone appeared a single time. The V and J genes are TRBV10-3 and TRBJ2-2, with 7 bases lining up with TRBD2. The V and J ends lost 3 bases and 7 bases, in that order; junction bases with no gene match: 8. The CDR3 is made up of 15 amino acids. The V gene's germline CDR1 is ENHRY and CDR2 SYGVKD. The CDR3: CAISEFQRDGGELFF. CDR3 DNA: TGTGCCATCAGTGAATTCCAGCGGGACGGCGGGGAGCTGTTTTTT.

This clone was counted only a few times. The CDR3, as DNA: TGTGCCAGCAGTAAGCGACAGGGGGCGGGCGCTGAAGCTTTCTTT. It yields the protein CASSKRQGAGAEAFF. This chain connects TRBV6-6 to TRBJ1-1, with TRBD1 matching 10 bases. V gave up 5 bases and J gave up 6 bases; unmatched junction bases: 9. There are 15 residues in the CDR3. Germline V CDR1 and CDR2: MNHNY, SVGAGI (reference sequence).

This chain uses TRBV7-9 with TRBJ2-1; TRBD2 aligns across 7 bases. Losses at the gene ends were 1 base for V and 0 bases for J; bases not matched to a gene: 3. This CDR3 is 16 amino acids long. CDR1 SEHNR and CDR2 FQNEAQ come from the germline V gene (reference sequence). The CDR3 region is CASSLGPSGSYNEQFF. The CDR3, as DNA: TGTGCCAGCAGCTTAGGTCCTAGCGGCTCCTACAATGAGCAGTTCTTC.

The chain uses TRBV18 and TRBJ1-5, with a weak D call TRBD1 (6 bases). Trimming pared 4 bases from V and 4 bases from J, leaving 11 bases between. Looked up from germline, CDR1 is KGHSH and CDR2 is LQKENI. This CDR3 comprises 14 residues. The CDR3 region has the DNA TGTGCCAGCTCACTACAGGGATGGAATCAGCCCCAGCATTTT. It specifies CASSLQGWNQPQHF.

The chain has TRBV7-9 and TRBJ1-6; D gene uncertain. The V gene lost 8 bases and the J gene lost 10 bases, with 21 bases spanning the gap. The CDR3 consists of 15 residues. Germline assignment: CDR1 SEHNR and CDR2 FQNEAQ (reference sequence). CDR3 DNA: TGTGCCAGCCTAGTCTCGGGATCAACCAACTCACCCCTCCACTTT. Encoded protein: CASLVSGSTNSPLHF.

The V and J genes are TRBV24-1 and TRBJ2-1; TRBD1 or TRBD2 may be the D gene (7 bases each). This CDR3 is built from 15 residues. The germline gives CDR1 KGHDR, CDR2 SFDVKD. V was shortened by 3 bases and J by 4 bases, with 12 bases between the two germline ends. The CDR3 reads CATSDPGGGYNEQFF. The CDR3 DNA reads as TGTGCCACCAGTGATCCAGGGGGAGGGTACAATGAGCAGTTCTTC.

The chain links TRBV28 to TRBJ2-7; D perhaps matches TRBD2 (5 bases). The CDR3 loop spans 13 amino acids. Germline CDR1 and CDR2: MDHEN and SYDVKM. Trimming cost V 8 bases and J 2 bases, with 13 bases left between them. CDR3 nucleotides: TGTGCCAGCTCGAGAGGGCAGGCCTACGAGCAGTACTTC. It is translated as CASSRGQAYEQYF. The full variable domain, rest sourced from reference TRBV28 and TRBJ2-7, is DVKVTQSSRYLVKRTGEKVFLECVQDMDHENMFWYRQDPGLGLRLIYFSYDVKMKEKGDIPEGYSVSREKKERFSLILESASTNQTSMYLCASSRGQAYEQYFGPGTRLTVT.

The rearrangement links TRBV9 to TRBJ2-5; 7 positions agree with TRBD1. Germline-derived CDR1 and CDR2 are SGDLS and YYNGEE. V dropped 4 bases and J dropped 1; count of bases not matched to a gene: 7. CDR3 size: 15 residues. CDR3 in DNA: TGTGCCAGCAGCCTATTAGACAGGGTCCAAGAGACCCAGTACTTC. This sequence encodes CASSLLDRVQETQYF.

This sequence joins TRBV19 and TRBJ1-5; the D is unclear. CDR1 is LNHDA and CDR2 is SQIVND in the germline V gene (reference sequence). The CDR3 runs 15 residues. Trimming pared 3 bases from V and 0 bases from J, leaving 9 bases between. CDR3 nucleotide sequence: TGTGCCAGTAGTATCCTCCGACATAGCAATCAGCCCCAGCATTTT. It specifies CASSILRHSNQPQHF.

This chain uses TRBV19 with TRBJ2-5; maybe TRBD2 (6 bases). The CDR3 is 13 residues long. Germline V lookup: CDR1 LNHDA, CDR2 SQIVND (reference sequence). Trimming left V 6 bases short and J 4 bases short, with 12 bases between. The CDR3 loop reads CASSPGVAETQYF. The CDR3 DNA reads TGTGCCAGTAGCCCGGGAGTAGCAGAGACCCAGTACTTC.

This sequence joins TRBV27 and TRBJ1-1, with TRBD1 matching 7 bases. V was clipped by 2 bases and J by 5 bases; unmatched bases: 5. In germline, CDR1 is MNHEY, CDR2 SMNVEV (reference sequence). The CDR3 sequence is 14 residues long. The CDR3 here is CASSLQGGGTEAFF. The CDR3 DNA follows: TGTGCCAGCAGTTTACAGGGGGGAGGTACTGAAGCTTTCTTT.

This sequence joins TRBV21-1 and TRBJ2-7. TRBV21-1 has pseudogene status. The CDR3 loop spans 15 amino acids. In DNA form, the CDR3 reads TGTGCCAGCAGCAAAAGTGCTGGCTATCTCTACGAGCAGTACTTC. This gives the protein CASSKSAGYLYEQYF.

The rearrangement joins TRBV11-2 to TRBJ2-5; possibly TRBD2 for D (6 bases). CDR3 length: 15 residues. Trimming pared 5 bases from V and 2 bases from J, leaving 15 bases between. Germline CDR1 and CDR2: SGHAT and FQNNGV. CDR3 DNA: TGTGCCAGCAGCCTCCGGGAGAGGGGTCAAGAGACCCAGTACTTC. This translates into CASSLRERGQETQYF.

This chain links TRBV7-2 with TRBJ1-6; D possibly corresponds to TRBD1 (6 bases). The ends were cut back, 0 bases at V and 10 bases at J, with 7 bases in the middle. The CDR3 is 13 amino acids. From germline, CDR1 is SGHTA and CDR2 FQGNSA. The CDR3 spells CASSLAGGSPLHF. The CDR3 region has the DNA TGTGCCAGCAGCTTAGCCGGGGGCTCACCCCTCCACTTT.

The gene calls are TRBV7-2 and TRBJ2-5; D remains ambiguous. Germline V gene sequence: CDR1 SGHTA, CDR2 FQGNSA. Trimming removed 2 bases from V and 10 bases from J, with 17 bases in between. The CDR3 has 14 amino acids. The CDR3 is CASSLSGAVLDQYF. CDR3 bases: TGTGCCAGCAGCTTATCCGGCGCGGTTCTTGACCAGTACTTC.

This clone was counted between two and nine times. The V and J genes are TRBV7-2 and TRBJ2-5; D is perhaps TRBD2 (7 bases). The V gene's germline CDR1 is SGHTA and CDR2 FQGNSA. Trimming removed 1 base at V and 4 bases at J, with 16 bases between. This CDR3 is built from 16 residues. In DNA, the CDR3 is TGTGCCAGCAGCTTAGGGCTAGGTGGGGGGGCAGAGACCCAGTACTTC. As protein: CASSLGLGGGAETQYF.